This record concerns one TCR beta chain sequence. Its antigen remains unidentified. Base qualities are not at hand, and no much larger clone is one base apart. These data are taken from a study of T cells in localized non-small cell lung cancer (dated by TCRdb to 2019 to 2021). About the full investigation: Comparing tumors with uninvolved tumor-adjacent lungs, the study looked at the T cell repertoires of 236 patients with early-stage NSCLC. The cohort comprised around 240 treatment-naïve NSCLC patients with resected, localized lung tumors. The mean age of the NSCLC patients was under 70 years, with 120 to 150 men and 110 or so women.

There are 18 amino acids in the CDR3, from cysteine to phenylalanine inclusive. Only the CDR3 DNA stays, 54 bases, in frame from base 1. Unmatched junction bases come to 13, with V trimmed by 4 bases and J by 5 bases. The germline V gene (reference sequence) specifies PRHDT as CDR1 and FYEKMQ as CDR2. The paper as a whole reports these results and caveats: Of the top 100 tumor clones, a median of approximately 60 were detected in paired uninvolved adjacent lung; some 28 were also among that lung's top 100. Longer overall survival was associated with higher blood T cell density, whereas shorter survival was associated with higher adjacent-lung clonality. Uninvolved tumor-adjacent lung showed the highest T cell clonality, higher than tumor, which suggests more focused antigenic responses in the uninvolved tumor-adjacent lung. Because the study design was exploratory, TCR variables were selected using unadjusted p-values without false-discovery rate correction. Because multi-region tumor sequencing was not performed, intratumor heterogeneity could not be ruled out.

TCR beta CDR3 regions were sequenced from DNA using the immunoSEQ Assay. As for the authors' bioinformatics: T cell density was computed as TCR beta template counts normalized to usable DNA estimated by amplifying housekeeping genes. Using the preseqR package, richness was estimated by extrapolating to 120,000 templates for tissue samples and 400,000 templates for PBMC samples. Clonality was calculated as one minus Pielou's evenness. Differential abundance testing on productive amino-acid clonotypes, with a minimum total count of 5 and an alpha of 0.1, was used to identify tissue-enriched TCRs. The Jaccard Index and the Morisita Overlap Index were used to measure repertoire overlap between compartments. GLIPH clustered TCR beta CDR3s with public tetramer-defined viral CDR3s; viral motifs required at least three viral sequences plus V-gene enrichment. TCRdb stores this immuneACCESS table with in-frame sequences only. Part of the clones is absent; in the studies checked, under half of the shortfall reflects unresolved V genes, and no reason is known for the rest. V, J and clone size were drawn from that table, and D and trimming were deduced from the DNA. Here the sample has around 28,000 clones; approximately 90% occur a single time. Jointly, the top ten make up about 3% of the sample.

At diagnosis, tumor, uninvolved tumor-adjacent lung and peripheral blood were collected and then preserved as a mix of FFPE and fresh-frozen material. For TCR repertoire profiling, blood samples were analyzed in the form of peripheral blood mononuclear cells. The source of this sequence is a woman between 18 and 50 years old with stage I lung adenocarcinoma. This chain is built from TRBV13 and TRBJ2-7; 14 central bases correspond to TRBD2. The sequencing used peripheral blood, collected before any cancer treatment. The DNA sequence is given as TGTGCCAGCAGCTCGTCCGGGACTAGCGGGAGTCCTTTTCACGAGCAGTACTTC. Its translation reads: CASSSSGTSGSPFHEQYF.